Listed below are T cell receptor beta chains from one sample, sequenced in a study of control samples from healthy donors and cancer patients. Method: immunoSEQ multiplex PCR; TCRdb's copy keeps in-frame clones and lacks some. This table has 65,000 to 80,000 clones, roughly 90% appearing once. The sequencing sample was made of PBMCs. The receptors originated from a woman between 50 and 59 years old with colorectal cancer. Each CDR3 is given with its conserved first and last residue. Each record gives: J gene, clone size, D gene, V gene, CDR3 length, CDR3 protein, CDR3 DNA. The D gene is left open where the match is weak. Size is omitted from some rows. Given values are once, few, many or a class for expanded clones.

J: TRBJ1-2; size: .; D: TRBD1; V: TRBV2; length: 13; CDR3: CASTTGQGYGYTF; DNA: TGTGCCAGCACTACGGGACAGGGATATGGCTACACCTTC
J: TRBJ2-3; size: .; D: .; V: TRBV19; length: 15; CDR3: CASRSWLRGTDTQYF; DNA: TGTGCCAGTAGGTCGTGGCTAAGGGGCACAGATACGCAGTATTTT
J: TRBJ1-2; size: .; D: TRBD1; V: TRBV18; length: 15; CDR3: CASSPRQGDNYGYTF; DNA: TGTGCCAGCTCACCCCGACAGGGTGATAACTATGGCTACACCTTC
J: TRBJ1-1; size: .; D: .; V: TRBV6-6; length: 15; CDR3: CASSYSKSLNTEAFF; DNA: TGTGCCAGCAGTTACTCGAAGTCACTGAACACTGAAGCTTTCTTT
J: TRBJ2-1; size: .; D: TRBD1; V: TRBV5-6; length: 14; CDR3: CASSQTGAYNEQFF; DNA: TGTGCCAGCAGCCAGACAGGGGCCTACAATGAGCAGTTCTTC
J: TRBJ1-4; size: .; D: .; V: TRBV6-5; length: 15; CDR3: CASSYSGPKNEKLFF; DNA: TGTGCCAGCAGTTACTCGGGGCCGAAAAATGAAAAACTGTTTTTT
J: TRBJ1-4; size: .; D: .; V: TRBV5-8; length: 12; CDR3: CASSSAVEKLFF; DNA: TGTGCCAGCAGCTCCGCGGTTGAAAAACTGTTTTTT
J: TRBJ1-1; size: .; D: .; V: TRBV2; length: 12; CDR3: CASSADSLEAFF; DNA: TGTGCCAGCAGCGCTGACAGTTTAGAAGCTTTCTTT
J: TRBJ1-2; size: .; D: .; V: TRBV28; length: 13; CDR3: CASSLEGPYGYTF; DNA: TGTGCCAGCAGTTTAGAGGGACCCTATGGCTACACCTTC
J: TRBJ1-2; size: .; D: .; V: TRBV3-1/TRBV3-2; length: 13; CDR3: CASSQGTDYGYTF; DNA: TGTGCCAGCAGCCAAGGGACAGATTATGGCTACACCTTC
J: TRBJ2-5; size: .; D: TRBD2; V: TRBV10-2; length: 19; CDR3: CASSLPTGTRQTPQETQYF; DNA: TGCGCCAGCAGCCTCCCTACCGGGACTAGACAGACCCCTCAAGAGACCCAGTACTTC
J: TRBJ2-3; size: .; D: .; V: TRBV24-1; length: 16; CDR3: CATSLGDGGRTDTQYF; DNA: TGTGCCACCAGCCTCGGAGACGGGGGTAGGACAGATACGCAGTATTTT
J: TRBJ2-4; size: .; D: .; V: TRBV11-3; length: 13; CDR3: CASSLGAKNIQYF; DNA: TGTGCCAGCAGCTTGGGGGCCAAAAACATTCAGTACTTC
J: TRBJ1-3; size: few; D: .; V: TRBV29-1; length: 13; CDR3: CSVQGTSGNTIYF; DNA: TGCAGCGTACAGGGTACCTCTGGAAACACCATATATTTT
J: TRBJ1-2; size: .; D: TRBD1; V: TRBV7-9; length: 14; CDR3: CASSLKGQGYGYTF; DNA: TGTGCCAGCAGCTTAAAGGGACAGGGCTATGGCTACACCTTC
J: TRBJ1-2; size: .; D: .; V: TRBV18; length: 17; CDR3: CASSPAFPGTPQGGYTF; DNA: TGTGCCAGCTCACCGGCCTTCCCTGGGACGCCCCAGGGAGGCTACACCTTC
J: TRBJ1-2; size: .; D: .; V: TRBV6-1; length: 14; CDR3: CASSEYGLNYGYTF; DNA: TGTGCCAGCAGTGAATACGGGCTTAACTATGGCTACACCTTC
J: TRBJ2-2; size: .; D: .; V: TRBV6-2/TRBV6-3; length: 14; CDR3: CASSRLGETGELFF; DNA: TGTGCCAGCAGTCGCTTGGGGGAGACCGGGGAGCTGTTTTTT
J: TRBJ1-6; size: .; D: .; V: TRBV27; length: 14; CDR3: CASSSDSPNSPLHF; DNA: TGTGCCAGCAGTTCTGACAGCCCTAATTCACCCCTCCACTTT
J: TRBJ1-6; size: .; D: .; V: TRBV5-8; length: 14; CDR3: CASSVFGDNSPLHF; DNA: TGTGCCAGCAGCGTGTTCGGGGATAATTCACCCCTCCACTTT
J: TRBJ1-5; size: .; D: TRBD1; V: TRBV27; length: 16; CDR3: CASSLVGQGDNQPQHF; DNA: TGTGCCAGCAGTTTAGTGGGACAGGGTGACAATCAGCCCCAGCATTTT
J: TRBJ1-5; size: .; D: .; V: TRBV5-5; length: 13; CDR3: CASSPGFNQPQHF; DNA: TGTGCCAGCAGCCCCGGATTCAATCAGCCCCAGCATTTT
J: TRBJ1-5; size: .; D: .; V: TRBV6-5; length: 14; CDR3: CASTSRVSNQPQHF; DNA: TGTGCCAGCACCTCCAGGGTGAGCAATCAGCCCCAGCATTTT
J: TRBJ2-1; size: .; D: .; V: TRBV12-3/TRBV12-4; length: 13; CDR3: CASSTRRYNEQFF; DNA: TGTGCCAGCAGTACCAGACGATACAATGAGCAGTTCTTC
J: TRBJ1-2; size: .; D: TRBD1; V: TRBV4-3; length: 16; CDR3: CASSQDIGGQGKTYTF; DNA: TGCGCCAGCAGCCAAGATATAGGAGGACAGGGGAAAACCTACACCTTC
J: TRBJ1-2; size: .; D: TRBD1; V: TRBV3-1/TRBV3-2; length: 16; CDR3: CASSQFGLQGAYGYTF; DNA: TGTGCCAGCAGCCAATTCGGATTGCAGGGGGCCTATGGCTACACCTTC
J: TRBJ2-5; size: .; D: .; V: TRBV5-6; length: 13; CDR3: CASSQARLGTQYF; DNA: TGTGCCAGCAGCCAGGCGCGACTAGGGACCCAGTACTTC
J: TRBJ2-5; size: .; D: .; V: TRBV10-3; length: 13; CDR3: CAISNNREETQYF; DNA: TGTGCCATCAGTAACAACAGGGAGGAGACCCAGTACTTC
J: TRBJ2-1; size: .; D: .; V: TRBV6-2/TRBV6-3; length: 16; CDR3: CASSTMGRSSYNEQFF; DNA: TGTGCCAGCAGCACCATGGGCCGCAGCTCCTACAATGAGCAGTTCTTC
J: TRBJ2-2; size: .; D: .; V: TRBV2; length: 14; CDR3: CASSELLNTGELFF; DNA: TGTGCCAGCAGTGAGCTCTTAAACACCGGGGAGCTGTTTTTT
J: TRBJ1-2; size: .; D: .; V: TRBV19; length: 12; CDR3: CASSGSNYGYTF; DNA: TGTGCCAGTTCGGGATCTAACTATGGCTACACCTTC
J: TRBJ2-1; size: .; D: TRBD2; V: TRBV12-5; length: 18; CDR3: CASGLHLQTSGGANEQFF; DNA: TGTGCTAGTGGTTTGCATCTCCAGACTAGCGGGGGGGCCAATGAGCAGTTCTTC
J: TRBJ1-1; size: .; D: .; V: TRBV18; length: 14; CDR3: CASSDVGGRAEAFF; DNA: TGTGCCAGCTCGGATGTGGGGGGGAGAGCTGAAGCTTTCTTT